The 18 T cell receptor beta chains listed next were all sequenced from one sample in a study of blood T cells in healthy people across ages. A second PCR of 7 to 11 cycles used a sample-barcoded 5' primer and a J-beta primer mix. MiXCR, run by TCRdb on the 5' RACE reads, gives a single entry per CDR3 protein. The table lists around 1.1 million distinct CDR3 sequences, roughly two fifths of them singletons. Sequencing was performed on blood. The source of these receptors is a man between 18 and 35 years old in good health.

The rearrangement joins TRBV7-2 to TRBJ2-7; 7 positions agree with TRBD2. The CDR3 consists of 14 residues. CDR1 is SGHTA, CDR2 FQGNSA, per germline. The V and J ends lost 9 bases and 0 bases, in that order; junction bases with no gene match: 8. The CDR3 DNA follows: TGTGCCAGTGGTCGTTCTAGCGGCTCCTACGAGCAGTACTTC. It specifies CASGRSSGSYEQYF.

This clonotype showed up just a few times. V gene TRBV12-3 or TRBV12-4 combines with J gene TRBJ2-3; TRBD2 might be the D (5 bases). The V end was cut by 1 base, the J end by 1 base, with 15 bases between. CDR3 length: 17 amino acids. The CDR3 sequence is CASSLGSAFSGTDTQYF. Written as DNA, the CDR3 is TGTGCCAGCAGTTTAGGATCGGCCTTTAGCGGCACAGATACGCAGTATTTT.

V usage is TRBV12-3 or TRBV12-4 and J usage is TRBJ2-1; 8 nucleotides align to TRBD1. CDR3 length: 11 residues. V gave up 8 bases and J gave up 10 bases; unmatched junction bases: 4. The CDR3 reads CASGTGREQFF. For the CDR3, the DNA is TGTGCCAGCGGGACAGGCCGAGAGCAGTTCTTC.

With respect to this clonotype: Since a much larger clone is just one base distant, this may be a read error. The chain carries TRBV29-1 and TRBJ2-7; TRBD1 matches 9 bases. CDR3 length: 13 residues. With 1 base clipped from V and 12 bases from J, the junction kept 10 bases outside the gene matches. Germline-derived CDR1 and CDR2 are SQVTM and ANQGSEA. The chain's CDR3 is CSVEGPGQGALYF. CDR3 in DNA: TGCAGCGTTGAAGGTCCGGGACAGGGAGCCTTGTACTTC.

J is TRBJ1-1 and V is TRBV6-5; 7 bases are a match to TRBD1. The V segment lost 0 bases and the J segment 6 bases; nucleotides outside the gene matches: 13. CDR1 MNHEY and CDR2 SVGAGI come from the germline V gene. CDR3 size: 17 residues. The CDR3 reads CASSYSKTGRIVAEAFF. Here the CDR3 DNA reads TGTGCCAGCAGTTACTCGAAGACAGGGCGAATAGTGGCTGAAGCTTTCTTT.

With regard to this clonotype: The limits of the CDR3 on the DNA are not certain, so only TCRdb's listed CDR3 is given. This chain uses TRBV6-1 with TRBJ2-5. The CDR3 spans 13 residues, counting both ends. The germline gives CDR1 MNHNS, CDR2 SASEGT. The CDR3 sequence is CASSTSEPETQYF.

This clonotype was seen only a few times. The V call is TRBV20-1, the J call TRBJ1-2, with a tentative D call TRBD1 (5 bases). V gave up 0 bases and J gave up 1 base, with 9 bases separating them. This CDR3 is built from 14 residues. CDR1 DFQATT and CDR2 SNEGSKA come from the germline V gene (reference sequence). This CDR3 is CSARDQGLNYGYTF. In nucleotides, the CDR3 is TGCAGTGCTAGAGATCAGGGACTTAACTATGGCTACACCTTC.

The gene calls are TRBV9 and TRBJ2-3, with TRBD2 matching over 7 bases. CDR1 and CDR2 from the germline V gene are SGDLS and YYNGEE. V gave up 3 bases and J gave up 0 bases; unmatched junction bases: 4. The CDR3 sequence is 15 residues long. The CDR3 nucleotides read TGTGCCAGCAGCGCCCCGGGGGGTAGCACAGATACGCAGTATTTT. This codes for CASSAPGGSTDTQYF.

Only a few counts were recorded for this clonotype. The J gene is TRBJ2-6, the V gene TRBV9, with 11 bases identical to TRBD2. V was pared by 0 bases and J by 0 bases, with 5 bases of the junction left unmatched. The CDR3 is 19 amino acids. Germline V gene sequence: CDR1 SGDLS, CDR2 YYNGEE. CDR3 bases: TGTGCCAGCAGCGTAGCCGCTAGCGGGGGGAACTCTGGGGCCAACGTCCTGACTTTC. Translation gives CASSVAASGGNSGANVLTF.

In DNA form, the CDR3 reads TGTGCCACCAACCTCGGGACGGCCTCCGAGCAGTACTTC. It yields the protein CATNLGTASEQYF. The chain has TRBV2 and TRBJ2-7; tentatively, D is TRBD1 or TRBD2 (5 bases each). The germline V and J ends were trimmed by 10 bases and 6 bases, with 19 bases remaining between them. CDR1 and CDR2 from the germline V gene are SNHLY and FYNNEI. This CDR3 comprises 13 residues.

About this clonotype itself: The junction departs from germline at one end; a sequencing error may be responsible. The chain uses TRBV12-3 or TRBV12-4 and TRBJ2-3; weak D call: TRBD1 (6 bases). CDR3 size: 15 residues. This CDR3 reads CASNQRGQITDTEYF. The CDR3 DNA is TGTGCCAGCAATCAGCGAGGACAGATCACAGATACGGAGTATTTT.

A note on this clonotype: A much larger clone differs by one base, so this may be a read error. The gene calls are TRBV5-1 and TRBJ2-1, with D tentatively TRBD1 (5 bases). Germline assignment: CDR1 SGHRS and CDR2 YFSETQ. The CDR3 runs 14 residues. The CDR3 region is CTSSSPDSYNEQFF. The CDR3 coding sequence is TGCACCAGCAGCTCCCCAGACAGCTACAATGAGCAGTTCTTC.

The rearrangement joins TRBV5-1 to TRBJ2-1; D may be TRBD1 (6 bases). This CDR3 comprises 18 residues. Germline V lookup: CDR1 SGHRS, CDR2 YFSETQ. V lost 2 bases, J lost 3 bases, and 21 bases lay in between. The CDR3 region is CASSFIPDRDKFYNEQFF. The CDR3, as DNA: TGCGCCAGCAGCTTTATTCCAGACCGGGACAAATTCTACAATGAGCAGTTCTTC.

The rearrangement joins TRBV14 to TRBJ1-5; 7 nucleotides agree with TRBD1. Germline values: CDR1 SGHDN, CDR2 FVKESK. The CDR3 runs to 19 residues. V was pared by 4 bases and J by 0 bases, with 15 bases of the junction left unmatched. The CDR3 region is CASSLYWDRTIYSNQPQHF. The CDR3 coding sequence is TGTGCCAGCAGCCTTTACTGGGACAGAACCATCTATAGCAATCAGCCCCAGCATTTT.

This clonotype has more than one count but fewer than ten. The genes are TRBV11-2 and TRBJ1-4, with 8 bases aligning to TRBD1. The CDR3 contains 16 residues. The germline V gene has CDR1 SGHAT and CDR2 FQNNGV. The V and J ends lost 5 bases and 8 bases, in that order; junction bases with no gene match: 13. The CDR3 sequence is CASSADGQGLREKLFF. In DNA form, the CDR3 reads TGTGCCAGCAGCGCCGACGGACAGGGACTGCGGGAAAAACTGTTTTTT.

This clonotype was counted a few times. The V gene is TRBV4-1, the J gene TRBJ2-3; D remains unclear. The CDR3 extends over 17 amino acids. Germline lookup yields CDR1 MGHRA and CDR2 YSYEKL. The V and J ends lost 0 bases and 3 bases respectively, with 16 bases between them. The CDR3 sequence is CASSQEPSVTRTDTQYF. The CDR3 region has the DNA TGCGCCAGCAGCCAAGAGCCGTCGGTAACAAGGACAGATACGCAGTATTTT.

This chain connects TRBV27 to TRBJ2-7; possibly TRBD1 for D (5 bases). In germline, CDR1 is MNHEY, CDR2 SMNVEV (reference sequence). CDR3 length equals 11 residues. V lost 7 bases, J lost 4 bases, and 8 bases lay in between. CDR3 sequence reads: CASNQGYEQYF. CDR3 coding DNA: TGTGCCAGCAATCAGGGTTACGAGCAGTACTTC.

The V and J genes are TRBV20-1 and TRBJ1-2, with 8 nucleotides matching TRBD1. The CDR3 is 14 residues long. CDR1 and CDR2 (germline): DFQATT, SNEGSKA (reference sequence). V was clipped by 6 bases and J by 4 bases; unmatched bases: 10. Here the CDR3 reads CSAWQGALSYGYTF. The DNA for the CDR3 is TGCAGTGCCTGGCAGGGGGCGCTTAGCTATGGCTACACCTTC.